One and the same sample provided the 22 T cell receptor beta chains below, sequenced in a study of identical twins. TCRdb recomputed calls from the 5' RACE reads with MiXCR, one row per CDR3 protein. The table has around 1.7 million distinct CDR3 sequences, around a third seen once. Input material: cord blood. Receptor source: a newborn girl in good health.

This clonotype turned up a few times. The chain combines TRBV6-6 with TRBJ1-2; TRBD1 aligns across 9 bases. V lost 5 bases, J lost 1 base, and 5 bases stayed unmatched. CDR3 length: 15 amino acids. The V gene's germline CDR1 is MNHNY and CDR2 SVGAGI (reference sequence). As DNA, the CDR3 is TGTGCCAGCAGTCCCAGACAGGGGGTTAACTATGGCTACACCTTC. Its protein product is CASSPRQGVNYGYTF.

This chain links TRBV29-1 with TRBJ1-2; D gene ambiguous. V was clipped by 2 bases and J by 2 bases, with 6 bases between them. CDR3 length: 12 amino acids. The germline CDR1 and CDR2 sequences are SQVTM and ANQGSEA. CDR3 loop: CSVEPANYGYTF. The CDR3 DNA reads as TGCAGCGTTGAACCAGCAAACTATGGCTACACCTTC.

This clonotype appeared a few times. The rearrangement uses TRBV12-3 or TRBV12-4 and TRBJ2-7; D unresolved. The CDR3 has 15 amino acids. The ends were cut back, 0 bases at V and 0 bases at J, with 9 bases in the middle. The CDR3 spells CASSLAVRSSYEQYF. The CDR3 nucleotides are TGTGCCAGCAGTTTAGCGGTACGGAGCTCCTACGAGCAGTACTTC.

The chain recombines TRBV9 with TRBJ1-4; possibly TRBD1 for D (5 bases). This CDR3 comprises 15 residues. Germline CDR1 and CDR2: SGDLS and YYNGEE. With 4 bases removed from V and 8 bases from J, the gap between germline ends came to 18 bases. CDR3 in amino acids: CASSPQQDWGEKLFF. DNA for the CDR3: TGTGCCAGCAGCCCCCAACAGGATTGGGGGGAAAAACTGTTTTTT.

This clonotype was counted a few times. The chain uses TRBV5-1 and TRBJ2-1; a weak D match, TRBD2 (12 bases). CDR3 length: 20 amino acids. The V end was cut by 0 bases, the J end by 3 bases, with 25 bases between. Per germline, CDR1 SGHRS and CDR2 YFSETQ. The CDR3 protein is CASSLGTGGAGLAGYNEQFF. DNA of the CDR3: TGCGCCAGCAGCTTGGGGACAGGGGGCGCGGGACTAGCGGGCTACAATGAGCAGTTCTTC.

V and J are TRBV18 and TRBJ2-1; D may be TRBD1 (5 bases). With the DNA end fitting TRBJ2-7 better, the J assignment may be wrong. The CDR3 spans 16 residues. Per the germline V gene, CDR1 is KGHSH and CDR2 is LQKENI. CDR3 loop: CASSPPNRLLYNEQYF. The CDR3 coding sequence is TGTGCCAGCTCACCACCTAACAGGCTACTCTACAATGAGCAGTACTTC.

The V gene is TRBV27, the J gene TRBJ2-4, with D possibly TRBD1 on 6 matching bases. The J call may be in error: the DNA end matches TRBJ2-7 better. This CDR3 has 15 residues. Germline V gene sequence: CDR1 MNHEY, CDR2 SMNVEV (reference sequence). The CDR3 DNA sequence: TGTGCCAGCAGTCAGGACAGAAAGCGAAGGTACGAGCAGTACTTC. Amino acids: CASSQDRKRRYEQYF.

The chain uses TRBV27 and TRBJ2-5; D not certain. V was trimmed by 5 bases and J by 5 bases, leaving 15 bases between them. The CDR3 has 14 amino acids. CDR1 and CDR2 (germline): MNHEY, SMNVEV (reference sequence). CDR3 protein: CASSRQSLGETQYF. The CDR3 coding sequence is TGTGCCAGCAGTCGGCAGTCGTTGGGGGAGACCCAGTACTTC.

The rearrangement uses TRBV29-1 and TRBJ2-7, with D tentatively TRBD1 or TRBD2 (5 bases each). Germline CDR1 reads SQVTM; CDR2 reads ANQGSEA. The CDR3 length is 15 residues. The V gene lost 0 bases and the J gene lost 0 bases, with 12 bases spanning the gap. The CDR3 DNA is TGCAGCGTTGAAGACCGGGGACCCCTCTCCTACGAGCAGTACTTC. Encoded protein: CSVEDRGPLSYEQYF.

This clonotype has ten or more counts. CDR3 sequence: CASSYSTASYEQYF. CDR3 coding DNA: TGTGCCAGCAGTTACTCCACAGCCTCCTACGAGCAGTACTTC. V gene TRBV6-6 combines with J gene TRBJ2-7; D not certain. CDR1 and CDR2 from the germline V gene are MNHNY and SVGAGI (reference sequence). V lost 0 bases and J 0 bases, leaving 6 bases between the germline ends. This CDR3 is 14 amino acids long.

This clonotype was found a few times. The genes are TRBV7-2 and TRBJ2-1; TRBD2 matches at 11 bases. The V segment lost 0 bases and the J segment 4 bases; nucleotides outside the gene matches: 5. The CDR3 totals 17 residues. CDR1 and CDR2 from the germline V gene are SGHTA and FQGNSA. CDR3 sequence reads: CASSLAPGTSGYNEQFF. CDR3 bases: TGTGCCAGCAGCTTAGCGCCCGGGACTAGCGGATACAATGAGCAGTTCTTC.

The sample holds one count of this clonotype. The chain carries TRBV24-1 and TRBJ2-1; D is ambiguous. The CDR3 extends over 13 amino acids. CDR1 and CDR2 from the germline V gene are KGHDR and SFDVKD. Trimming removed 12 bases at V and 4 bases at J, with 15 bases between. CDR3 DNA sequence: TGTGCCTCGGAGCCAGCACCTTACAATGAGCAGTTCTTC. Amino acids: CASEPAPYNEQFF.

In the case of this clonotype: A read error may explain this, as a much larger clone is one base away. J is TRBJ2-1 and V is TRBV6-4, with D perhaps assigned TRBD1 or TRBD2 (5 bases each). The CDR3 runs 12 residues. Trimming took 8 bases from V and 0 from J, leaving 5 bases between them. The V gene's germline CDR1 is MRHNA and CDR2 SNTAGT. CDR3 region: CASGGSYNEQFF. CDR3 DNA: TGTGCCAGCGGGGGCTCCTACAATGAGCAGTTCTTC.

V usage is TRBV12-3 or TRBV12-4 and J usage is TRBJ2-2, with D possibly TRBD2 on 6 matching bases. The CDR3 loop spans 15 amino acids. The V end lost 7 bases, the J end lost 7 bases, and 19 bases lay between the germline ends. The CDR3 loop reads CASTWGSGVVGELFF. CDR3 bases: TGTGCCAGCACGTGGGGTTCGGGAGTGGTCGGGGAGCTGTTTTTT.

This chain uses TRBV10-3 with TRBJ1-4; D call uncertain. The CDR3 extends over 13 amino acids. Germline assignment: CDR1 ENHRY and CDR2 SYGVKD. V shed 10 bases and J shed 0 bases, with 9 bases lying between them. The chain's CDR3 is CATAGTTNEKLFF. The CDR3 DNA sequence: TGTGCCACGGCCGGGACAACTAATGAAAAACTGTTTTTT.

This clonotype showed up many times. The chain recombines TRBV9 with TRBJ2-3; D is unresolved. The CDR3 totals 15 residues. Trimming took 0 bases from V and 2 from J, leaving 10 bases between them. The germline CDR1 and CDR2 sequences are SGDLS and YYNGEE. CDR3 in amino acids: CASSVVAHTTDTQYF. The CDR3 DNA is TGTGCCAGCAGCGTAGTCGCGCATACCACAGATACGCAGTATTTT.

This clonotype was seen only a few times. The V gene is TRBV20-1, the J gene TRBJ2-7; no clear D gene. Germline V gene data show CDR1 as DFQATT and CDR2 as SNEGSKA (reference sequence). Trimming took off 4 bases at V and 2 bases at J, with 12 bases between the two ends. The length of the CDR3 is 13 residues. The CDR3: CSATFRGPYEQYF. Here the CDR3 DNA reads TGCAGTGCTACATTCCGTGGGCCCTACGAGCAGTACTTC.

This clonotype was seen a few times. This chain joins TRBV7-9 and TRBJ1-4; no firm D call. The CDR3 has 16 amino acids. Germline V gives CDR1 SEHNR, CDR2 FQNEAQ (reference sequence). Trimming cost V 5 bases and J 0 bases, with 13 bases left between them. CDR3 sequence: CASSLQRGATNEKLFF. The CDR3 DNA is TGTGCCAGCAGCCTACAACGAGGCGCAACTAATGAAAAACTGTTTTTT.

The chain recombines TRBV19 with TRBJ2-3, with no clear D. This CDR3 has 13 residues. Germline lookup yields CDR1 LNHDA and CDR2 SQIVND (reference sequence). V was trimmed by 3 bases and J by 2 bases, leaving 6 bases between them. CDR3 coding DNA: TGTGCCAGTAGTATCTGGACCACAGATACGCAGTATTTT. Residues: CASSIWTTDTQYF.

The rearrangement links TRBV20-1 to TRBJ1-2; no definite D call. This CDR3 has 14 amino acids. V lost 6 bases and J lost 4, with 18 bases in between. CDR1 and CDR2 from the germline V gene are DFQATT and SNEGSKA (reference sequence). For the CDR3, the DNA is TGCAGTGCAGCGTCCTCGACGGTTGGCTATGGCTACACCTTC. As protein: CSAASSTVGYGYTF.

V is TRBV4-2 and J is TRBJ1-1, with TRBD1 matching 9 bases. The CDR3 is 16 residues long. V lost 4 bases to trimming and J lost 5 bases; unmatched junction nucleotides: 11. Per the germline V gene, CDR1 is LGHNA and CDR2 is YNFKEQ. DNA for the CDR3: TGTGCCAGCAGCCGTCCCGGGACAGGGAGGAGGACTGAAGCTTTCTTT. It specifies CASSRPGTGRRTEAFF.

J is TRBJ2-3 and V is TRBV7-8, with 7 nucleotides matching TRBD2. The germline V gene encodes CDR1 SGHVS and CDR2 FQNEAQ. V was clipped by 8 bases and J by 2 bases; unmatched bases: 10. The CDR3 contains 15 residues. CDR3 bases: TGTGCCAGCCGAATCGCGGGGGTCCCCACAGATACGCAGTATTTT. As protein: CASRIAGVPTDTQYF.